The 25 T cell receptor beta chains in this list originate from one sample, sequenced in a study of T cell clonotyping in hematopoietic cell transplantation. Assay used: immunoSEQ multiplex PCR; TCRdb lists only in-frame clones, some missing. The top ten clones hold 30% to 40% of a sample with under 14,000 clones, roughly 89% of them seen once. The source material was PBMCs, sampled 180 days after allogeneic stem cell transplant. All receptors derive from a male patient aged 55 to 70 who had an allogeneic stem cell transplant from an unrelated donor, so the T cells may come from the graft donor. Some clones in this sample may be carry-over from other donors' samples.

The chain carries TRBV4-2 and TRBJ2-1; maybe TRBD2 (5 bases). Trimming pared 4 bases from V and 8 bases from J, leaving 24 bases between. The length of the CDR3 is 17 residues. Germline CDR1 is LGHNA and CDR2 is YNFKEQ. CDR3 sequence: CASSPIDSGISRHEQFF. CDR3 DNA sequence: TGTGCCAGCAGCCCAATAGACTCCGGGATCAGTCGTCATGAGCAGTTCTTC.

The V gene is TRBV4-1, the J gene TRBJ1-1; D call uncertain. The CDR3 contains 15 residues. Germline V lookup: CDR1 MGHRA, CDR2 YSYEKL. V lost 2 bases and J 8 bases, leaving 18 bases between the germline ends. CDR3 sequence: CASSQRVGGPLEAFF. CDR3 nucleotides: TGCGCCAGCAGCCAAAGAGTAGGCGGCCCCCTCGAAGCTTTCTTT.

J is TRBJ2-7 and V is TRBV19; D may be TRBD1 or TRBD2 (5 bases each). This CDR3 spans 14 amino acids. The germline gives CDR1 LNHDA, CDR2 SQIVND (reference sequence). V dropped 3 bases and J dropped 0 bases, with 9 bases sitting between them. The CDR3 is CASSIAGASYEQYF. The DNA of the CDR3 is TGTGCCAGTAGTATTGCCGGGGCCTCCTACGAGCAGTACTTC.

The gene calls are TRBV5-4 and TRBJ2-7; D may match TRBD1 or TRBD2 (5 bases each). Per germline, CDR1 SGHNT and CDR2 YYREEE (reference sequence). The CDR3 covers 14 residues. V dropped 0 bases and J dropped 2 bases, with 9 bases sitting between them. The CDR3, as DNA: TGTGCCAGCAGCTTGGATCAGGGACCCTACGAGCAGTACTTC. Translation gives CASSLDQGPYEQYF.

V gene TRBV6-5 combines with J gene TRBJ2-7; D gene uncertain. Trimming pared 2 bases from V and 9 bases from J, leaving 20 bases between. The germline gives CDR1 MNHEY, CDR2 SVGAGI. The length of the CDR3 is 15 residues. The CDR3 protein is CASSYEGPSASRQYF. DNA for the CDR3: TGTGCCAGCAGTTACGAAGGCCCCTCTGCCTCGAGGCAGTACTTC.

The chain links TRBV5-4 to TRBJ1-1, with D possibly matching TRBD1 (6 bases). This CDR3 contains 15 residues. Deletions cut 0 bases from V and 1 base from J, with 10 bases between. Looked up from germline, CDR1 is SGHNT and CDR2 is YYREEE (reference sequence). The CDR3 protein is CASSLASGQNTEAFF. As DNA, the CDR3 is TGTGCCAGCAGCTTGGCATCGGGACAGAACACTGAAGCTTTCTTT.

CDR3 region: CSVQTGGDTEAFF. The DNA of the CDR3 is TGCAGCGTCCAGACAGGGGGAGACACTGAAGCTTTCTTT. The chain couples TRBV29-1 to TRBJ1-1, with 9 bases aligning to TRBD1. The CDR3 covers 13 residues. With 6 bases clipped from V and 3 bases from J, the junction kept 5 bases outside the gene matches. The germline V gene has CDR1 SQVTM and CDR2 ANQGSEA.

The chain carries TRBV4-2 and TRBJ1-1; D ambiguous. Germline-derived CDR1 and CDR2 are LGHNA and YNFKEQ. The V gene lost 0 bases and the J gene lost 8 bases, with 10 bases spanning the gap. The CDR3 spans 13 residues. In nucleotides, the CDR3 is TGTGCCAGCAGCCAAGAATTCAGTGAGGAAGCTTTCTTT. Encoded protein: CASSQEFSEEAFF.

The chain uses TRBV6-5 and TRBJ1-2; 7 bases line up with TRBD1. The CDR3 length is 14 residues. V was clipped by 2 bases and J by 3 bases; unmatched bases: 3. The V gene's germline CDR1 is MNHEY and CDR2 SVGAGI. As DNA, the CDR3 is TGTGCCAGCAGTTACCATGGACAGGACTATGGCTACACCTTC. Translating it yields CASSYHGQDYGYTF.

In this sample, this clone turned up once. The chain has TRBV4-1 and TRBJ1-1; D perhaps matches TRBD1 (6 bases). This CDR3 region has 16 residues. CDR1 is MGHRA and CDR2 is YSYEKL in the germline V gene. V was cut by 2 bases and J by 5 bases, with 18 bases left in between. The CDR3 reads CASSQLFTSRGTEAFF. Written as DNA, the CDR3 is TGCGCCAGCAGCCAATTGTTTACAAGTAGGGGGACTGAAGCTTTCTTT.

The chain couples TRBV4-2 to TRBJ1-3; D uncertain. Germline-derived CDR1 and CDR2 are LGHNA and YNFKEQ. The CDR3 is made up of 15 amino acids. Trimming cost V 0 bases and J 1 base, with 7 bases left between them. This CDR3 is CASSQDQTSGNTIYF. Here the CDR3 DNA reads TGTGCCAGCAGCCAAGATCAGACGTCTGGAAACACCATATATTTT.

The chain couples TRBV7-2 to TRBJ2-3; 8 nucleotides match TRBD2. Per germline, CDR1 SGHTA and CDR2 FQGNSA. J lost 2 bases, V lost 0 bases, and 4 bases had no gene match. This CDR3 contains 16 residues. DNA for the CDR3: TGTGCCAGCAGCTTAGCTGTAGCGGGGATCACAGATACGCAGTATTTT. It encodes CASSLAVAGITDTQYF.

The rearrangement links TRBV6-6 to TRBJ1-2; 7 nucleotides line up with TRBD1. The trim removed 0 bases at V and 2 bases at J, leaving 3 bases unmatched. CDR3 length equals 15 residues. Per the germline V gene, CDR1 is MNHNY and CDR2 is SVGAGI (reference sequence). The CDR3 is CASSYSQGPNYGYTF. For the CDR3, the DNA is TGTGCCAGCAGTTACTCACAGGGGCCGAACTATGGCTACACCTTC.

The chain recombines TRBV9 with TRBJ2-7; D gene uncertain. The CDR3 sequence is 15 residues long. Trimming cost V 4 bases and J 5 bases, with 19 bases left between them. Per the germline V gene, CDR1 is SGDLS and CDR2 is YYNGEE. This CDR3 reads CASSRSPLNSHEQYF. CDR3 DNA: TGTGCCAGCAGCCGTAGCCCCCTCAACAGCCACGAGCAGTACTTC.

The gene calls are TRBV7-2 and TRBJ2-7, with a weak D call TRBD2 (7 bases). The V gene lost 2 bases and the J gene lost 1 base, with 15 bases spanning the gap. CDR1 and CDR2 (germline): SGHTA, FQGNSA. The CDR3 covers 16 residues. The CDR3, as DNA: TGTGCCAGCAGCTTAAGCGGGGTGGGGGCGTCCTACGAGCAGTACTTC. The encoded protein is CASSLSGVGASYEQYF. Together with reference TRBV7-2 and TRBJ2-7, the CDR3 gives the full variable domain: GAGVSQSPSNKVTEKGKDVELRCDPISGHTALYWYRQSLGQGLEFLIYFQGNSAPDKSGLPSDRFSAERTGGSVSTLTIQRTQQEDSAVYLCASSLSGVGASYEQYFGPGTRLTVT.

This chain links TRBV10-3 with TRBJ2-7; 10 positions agree with TRBD2. CDR1 is ENHRY, CDR2 SYGVKD, per germline. This CDR3 contains 15 residues. V shed 8 bases, J shed 4 bases, and the junction held 11 bases outside the gene matches. CDR3 sequence reads: CAISEGGSGGYEQYF. DNA for the CDR3: TGTGCCATCTCGGAGGGAGGTAGCGGGGGGTACGAGCAGTACTTC.

This chain links TRBV7-9 with TRBJ2-2; either TRBD1 or TRBD2 may fit D (5 bases each). The V and J ends lost 7 bases and 7 bases respectively, with 13 bases between them. The CDR3 length is 13 residues. CDR1 and CDR2 from the germline V gene are SEHNR and FQNEAQ (reference sequence). The CDR3 DNA sequence: TGTGCCAGCACCTTCGGGACGGGCGGGGAGCTGTTTTTT. Protein product: CASTFGTGGELFF.

The count of this clone is one. This chain connects TRBV5-1 to TRBJ1-5; D unresolved. This CDR3 region has 14 residues. Germline CDR1 and CDR2: SGHRS and YFSETQ. Trimming took off 0 bases at V and 3 bases at J, with 7 bases between the two ends. This CDR3 reads CASSLEGNNQPQHF. DNA of the CDR3: TGCGCCAGCAGCTTGGAAGGGAACAATCAGCCCCAGCATTTT.

This rearrangement joins TRBV20-1 to TRBJ1-3; D ambiguous. CDR3 size: 11 residues. Per the germline V gene, CDR1 is DFQATT and CDR2 is SNEGSKA (reference sequence). Trimming removed 6 bases at V and 6 bases at J, with 9 bases between. In DNA form, the CDR3 reads TGCAGTGCGTCCATTATAAACACCATATATTTT. This translates into CSASIINTIYF.

In DNA form, the CDR3 reads TGCGCCAGCAGCTTGTCCTTCGGACAGGGGTATGGCTACACCTTC. Its translation is CASSLSFGQGYGYTF. The genes are TRBV5-1 and TRBJ1-2; 9 bases line up with TRBD1. Germline lookup yields CDR1 SGHRS and CDR2 YFSETQ. V gave up 1 base and J gave up 5 bases; unmatched junction bases: 6. The CDR3 runs 15 residues.

The V gene is TRBV6-1, the J gene TRBJ1-2; D is unclear. The CDR3 is made up of 16 amino acids. V lost 3 bases and J lost 8, with 22 bases in between. The germline gives CDR1 MNHNS, CDR2 SASEGT. As DNA, the CDR3 is TGTGCCAGCAGTGATCTTGCTCGGGCAGGTTCATGGGGCTACACCTTC. It is translated as CASSDLARAGSWGYTF.

The rearrangement links TRBV5-6 to TRBJ1-1; unclear D gene. The V end was cut by 6 bases, the J end by 0 bases, with 9 bases between. Germline V gene sequence: CDR1 SGHDT, CDR2 YYEEEE. The CDR3 contains 13 residues. The CDR3 is CASTSIMNTEAFF. The CDR3 coding sequence is TGTGCCAGCACCTCTATCATGAACACTGAAGCTTTCTTT.

This chain connects TRBV4-1 to TRBJ2-5; 9 nucleotides match TRBD2. Germline CDR1 and CDR2: MGHRA and YSYEKL. V lost 4 bases, J lost 1 base, and 4 bases stayed unmatched. The CDR3 has 15 residues. The CDR3 loop is CASSRAGGPQETQYF. The DNA of the CDR3 is TGCGCCAGCAGCCGGGCGGGGGGGCCCCAAGAGACCCAGTACTTC.

The chain has TRBV11-2 and TRBJ1-6, with 8 bases aligning to TRBD1. CDR3 size: 16 residues. J lost 6 bases, V lost 5 bases, and 9 bases had no gene match. Germline V CDR1 and CDR2: SGHAT, FQNNGV. The CDR3 is CASSQGAGLINSPLHF. For the CDR3, the DNA is TGTGCCAGCAGCCAGGGGGCGGGCTTGATTAATTCACCCCTCCACTTT.

This clone is labeled large. The rearrangement links TRBV6-1 to TRBJ1-5; the D is unclear. This CDR3 comprises 15 residues. V lost 7 bases and J lost 2, with 15 bases in between. Germline V gene data show CDR1 as MNHNS and CDR2 as SASEGT. CDR3: CASISRDLGNQPQHF. CDR3 DNA sequence: TGTGCCAGCATTTCAAGAGACCTGGGCAATCAGCCCCAGCATTTT.